A selection of T cell receptor beta chains follows, all from one sample in a study of T cell responses to AZD1222 COVID-19 vaccine. Data came from immunoSEQ multiplex PCR; TCRdb stores just in-frame clones and leaves some out. The sample has approximately 140,000 clones; nearly 90% are singletons. Sequencing was performed on peripheral blood, taken on day 0 of AZD1222 vaccination. The receptors originated from an adult in good health. CDR3s include the opening cysteine and the closing phenylalanine or tryptophan. The D gene is left open where the match is weak. Size values are once, few and many counts, or a class for expanded clones, and some rows have none.

V	size	D	J	DNA	CDR3
TRBV28	once	-	TRBJ1-2	TGTGCCAGCAGTTTAAGGTTAGTCGGGCTCGGCTACACCTTC	CASSLRLVGLGYTF
TRBV18	-	-	TRBJ2-3	TGTGCCAGCTCACCACCGACAGCGTTTACAGATACGCAGTATTTT	CASSPPTAFTDTQYF
TRBV5-1	-	TRBD1	TRBJ1-1	TGCGCCAGCAGCCGGACCACAGGGGCCCGAGGGACTGAAGCTTTCTTT	CASSRTTGARGTEAFF
TRBV18	once	TRBD2	TRBJ2-3	TGTGCCAGCTCACGTACGGTTAGGCTAGCGGGAGGAGGCACCACAGATACGCAGTATTTT	CASSRTVRLAGGGTTDTQYF
TRBV3-1/TRBV3-2	-	-	TRBJ1-4	TGTGCCAGCAGCCAAGTCGGCTCGAGTGAAAAACTGTTTTTT	CASSQVGSSEKLFF
TRBV6-5	once	-	TRBJ1-2	TGTGCCAGCAGTTACTACCTCTACGGCTATGGCTACACCTTC	CASSYYLYGYGYTF
TRBV7-2	-	TRBD2	TRBJ2-3	TGTGCCAGCAGCCAAACTAGCGGGAGTAGCGCAGATACGCAGTATTTT	CASSQTSGSSADTQYF
TRBV2	-	-	TRBJ1-1	TGTGCCAGCACCCCCGAGGTATACACTGAAGCTTTCTTT	CASTPEVYTEAFF
TRBV2	-	-	TRBJ1-2	TGTGCCAGCAGTGAAGGCGGCAGGGTAAATGGCTACACCTTC	CASSEGGRVNGYTF
TRBV11-2	-	-	TRBJ2-7	TGTGCCAGCAGCTCGCGGGGGCAGGGCCGAAGCTACGAGCAGTACTTC	CASSSRGQGRSYEQYF
TRBV5-4	-	-	TRBJ2-2	TGTGCCAGCAGCCCGGACATGGCGGCACGCACCGGGGAGCTGTTTTTT	CASSPDMAARTGELFF
TRBV6-5	few	-	TRBJ1-1	TGTGCCAGCGGAGAGACAGAGAACACTGAAGCTTTCTTT	CASGETENTEAFF
TRBV3-1/TRBV3-2	-	-	TRBJ1-2	TGTGCCAGCAGCCAAGTGGCAGGGGTTTATGGCTACACCTTC	CASSQVAGVYGYTF
TRBV12-5	-	-	TRBJ2-1	TGTGCTAGTGGTTTGGTAAGGGGGGAGGGCCGTTTCAATGAGCAGTTCTTC	CASGLVRGEGRFNEQFF
TRBV27	-	-	TRBJ2-2	TGTGCCAGCAGTCCCAAAGGACTCCCTGCCGGGGAGCTGTTTTTT	CASSPKGLPAGELFF
TRBV14	-	-	TRBJ2-2	TGTGCCAGCAGCCAAGCCATCACCGGGGAGCTGTTTTTT	CASSQAITGELFF
TRBV9	once	TRBD1	TRBJ1-4	TGTGCCAGCAGCGTAGGGGACAGGGGAGCAACTAATGAAAAACTGTTTTTT	CASSVGDRGATNEKLFF
TRBV19	-	-	TRBJ1-3	TGTGCCAGTAGCCTAGGAAGGACACCGACCGGGAACACCATATATTTT	CASSLGRTPTGNTIYF
TRBV5-1	-	-	TRBJ1-5	TGCGCCAGCAGCTTGGCCCCGGGGGAGGATCAGCCCCAGCATTTT	CASSLAPGEDQPQHF
TRBV2	-	TRBD2	TRBJ2-1	TGTGCCAGCTCACTAGCGGGAGGAAACAATGAGCAGTTCTTC	CASSLAGGNNEQFF
TRBV6-6	-	TRBD1	TRBJ1-1	TGTGCCAGCACTAACCGACAGGGGAACACTGAAGCTTTCTTT	CASTNRQGNTEAFF
TRBV11-2	-	-	TRBJ1-1	TGTGCCAGCAGCTTGAAAAGGAACACTGAAGCTTTCTTT	CASSLKRNTEAFF
TRBV7-2	-	-	TRBJ1-6	-	CASTSGQYNSPLHF
TRBV6-1	-	TRBD1	TRBJ1-2	TGTGCCAGCAGTGAAAAGGGACAGGGGGTTGGTGGCTACACCTTC	CASSEKGQGVGGYTF
TRBV27	once	-	TRBJ2-1	TGTGCCACCACCGGGGTGAGCGGAGTCTCCTACAATGAGCAGTTCTTC	CATTGVSGVSYNEQFF
TRBV25-1	-	-	TRBJ1-3	TGTGCCAGCAGTGTGGCCGGGTCTGGAAACACCATATATTTT	CASSVAGSGNTIYF
TRBV5-4	-	TRBD1	TRBJ1-2	TGTGCCAGCAGCCAAAGGGGGACAGGGGGCGTTGACGGCTATGGCTACACCTTC	CASSQRGTGGVDGYGYTF
TRBV5-6	-	-	TRBJ2-6	TGTGCCAGCAGCTTGGGGGTCTCTGGGGCCAACGTCCTGACTTTC	CASSLGVSGANVLTF
TRBV19	-	TRBD2	TRBJ2-1	TGTGCCAGTAGTTCCGGGACTAGCGAGCGGGATGAGCAGTTCTTC	CASSSGTSERDEQFF
TRBV6-5	-	-	TRBJ1-6	TGTGCCAGCAGTTTAGGGCACAAGAATTCACCCCTCCACTTT	CASSLGHKNSPLHF
TRBV5-4	-	TRBD1	TRBJ2-7	TGTGCCAGCAGCAAGATTTCGGGACAGGGTGTCGACGAGCAGTACTTC	CASSKISGQGVDEQYF
TRBV14	-	TRBD1	TRBJ1-2	TGTGCCAGCAGCCCGGACAGGGGCTATGGCTACACCTTC	CASSPDRGYGYTF
TRBV10-3	-	-	TRBJ1-5	TGTGCCATCAGGGAAACAGTAAATCAGCCCCAGCATTTT	CAIRETVNQPQHF
TRBV4-1	-	TRBD1	TRBJ1-1	TGCGCCAGCAGCCTCGGAAACAGGGGTACTGAAGCTTTCTTT	CASSLGNRGTEAFF
TRBV20-1	-	-	TRBJ1-2	TGCAGTGCTGAGACCTATGGCTACACCTTC	CSAETYGYTF
TRBV5-4	-	TRBD2	TRBJ2-4	TGTGCCAGCAGCTTGGGCGGTGCGGCGGGAGGGCCCAAAAACATTCAGTACTTC	CASSLGGAAGGPKNIQYF
TRBV13	-	TRBD1	TRBJ1-1	TGTGCCAGCAGCCTACAGGACAGGAGCACTGAAGCTTTCTTT	CASSLQDRSTEAFF
TRBV5-6	-	TRBD2	TRBJ2-1	TGTGCCAGCAGCTTGGCGTCTAGCGGACACAATGAGCAGTTCTTC	CASSLASSGHNEQFF
TRBV28	-	-	TRBJ1-6	TGTGCCAGCAGTTCGGGGAATTCACCCCTCCACTTT	CASSSGNSPLHF
TRBV6-2/TRBV6-3	-	-	TRBJ1-5	TGTGCCAGCAGTCCCGGGTCCACCCGCCTTCAGCCCCAGCATTTT	CASSPGSTRLQPQHF
TRBV18	-	-	TRBJ1-1	TGTGCCAGCTCACCACTGGCAAAATTCCGGGACACTGAAGCTTTCTTT	CASSPLAKFRDTEAFF
TRBV20-1	-	-	TRBJ1-2	TGCAGTATTTGGGGGATCAATGGCTACACCTTC	CSIWGINGYTF
TRBV6-1	-	-	TRBJ1-5	TGTGCCAGCAGTGAGAAACCCCAAAGCTATACTAATCAGCCCCAGCATTTT	CASSEKPQSYTNQPQHF
TRBV19	-	-	TRBJ2-6	TGTGCCAGTAGTCCATCCCGAACGGGGGCCAACGTCCTGACTTTC	CASSPSRTGANVLTF
TRBV6-6	-	-	TRBJ2-2	TGTGCCAGTACGGGGAACACCGGGGAGCTGTTTTTT	CASTGNTGELFF
TRBV18	-	-	TRBJ1-1	TGTGCCAGCTCACCATCGGGCAACACTGAAGCTTTCTTT	CASSPSGNTEAFF
TRBV11-2	-	TRBD2	TRBJ2-7	TGTGCCAGCAGCCTTCTAGCGGGAGGACCCTACGAGCAGTACTTC	CASSLLAGGPYEQYF
TRBV27	-	TRBD1	TRBJ1-2	TGTGCCAGCAGTTTCCGACGTCCGGGACAGGGTAGGGGAGGCTACACCTTC	CASSFRRPGQGRGGYTF
TRBV13	-	TRBD1	TRBJ2-1	TGTGCCAGCAGCTCCTTCTCGTCTCAGGACAGGGTACACCTATCCTACAATGAGCAGTTCTTC	CASSSFSSQDRVHLSYNEQFF
TRBV20-1	-	-	TRBJ2-7	TGCAGTTCCCGCTCATTCTACGAGCAGTACTTC	CSSRSFYEQYF
TRBV4-1	-	TRBD1	TRBJ1-4	TGCGCCAGCAGACGGACAGGGTCTGATGAAAAACTGTTTTTT	CASRRTGSDEKLFF
TRBV28	-	-	TRBJ1-5	TGTGCCAGCACCCCACCTCCTAATCAGCCCCAGCATTTT	CASTPPPNQPQHF
TRBV27	few	-	TRBJ2-7	TGTGCCAGCAGTGCACGGGCCCACTCCTACGAGCAGTACTTC	CASSARAHSYEQYF
TRBV5-6	-	-	TRBJ2-5	TGTGCCAGCAGCTACCGGGACAACCTAAGGGAGACCCAGTACTTC	CASSYRDNLRETQYF
TRBV27	-	TRBD1	TRBJ1-2	TGTGCCAGCAGTTTGAGACAGGGCCCCTATGGCTACACCTTC	CASSLRQGPYGYTF
TRBV7-9	-	-	TRBJ1-2	TGTGCCAGCAGCTTAGGACCCAGGGGCCGCCAAGATGGCTACACCTTC	CASSLGPRGRQDGYTF